The T cell receptor (beta chain) described here comes from a study of high-grade serous ovarian cancer treatment subgroups. Study-level information: Mean per sample: about 14,000 reads, more than 6,500 unique TCR beta rearrangements. Points from the study as a whole: Repertoire similarity ranged about 0.11 to 0.79 between tumors of one patient.

CDR1 LNHDA and CDR2 SQIVND come from the germline V gene (reference sequence). Trimming took 3 bases from V and 0 from J, leaving 0 bases between them. The length of the CDR3 is 13 residues. Tumor samples were taken before definitive surgery or chemotherapy. Repertoires were generated with immunoSEQ multiplex PCR, while TCRdb's copy carries only in-frame clones and drops some. The top ten hold almost 6% of the sample, which has thousands of clones, more than 60% seen once. Comment on this clone: What it recognizes is unknown.

The chain carries TRBV19 and TRBJ2-6; D gene uncertain. Sequenced material: tumor tissue. The TCR sequence derives from a human donor with high-grade serous ovarian cancer. The CDR3 sequence is CASSISGANVLTF. CDR3 nucleotide sequence: TGTGCCAGTAGTATCTCTGGGGCCAACGTCCTGACTTTC.